These 22 T cell receptor beta chains were all obtained from the same sample, sequenced in a study of T cell responses to AZD1222 COVID-19 vaccine. Libraries were prepared by immunoSEQ multiplex PCR; TCRdb keeps only in-frame clonotypes and omits some of them. This sample has under 300,000 clones, with about 92% found just once. The starting material was peripheral blood, obtained on day 0 of AZD1222 vaccination. These TCRs come from an adult in good health.

This clone was observed once. The J gene is TRBJ1-5, the V gene TRBV10-3; the match to TRBD1 covers 7 bases. Germline V gives CDR1 ENHRY, CDR2 SYGVKD. Trimming removed 0 bases from V and 7 bases from J; junction bases left unmatched: 3. The CDR3 loop spans 14 amino acids. In DNA form, the CDR3 reads TGTGCCATCAGTGAGTCAGGGGGCGGGCAGCCCCAGCATTTT. Translation gives CAISESGGGQPQHF.

V is TRBV11-2 and J is TRBJ1-5; D gene ambiguous. The V gene's germline CDR1 is SGHAT and CDR2 FQNNGV. The CDR3 consists of 13 residues. Between the trimmed V and J ends, which lost 3 bases and 7 bases, there was a span of 10 bases. The CDR3 sequence: CASSFVTGQPQHF. CDR3 DNA sequence: TGTGCCAGCAGCTTTGTGACGGGACAGCCCCAGCATTTT.

V and J are TRBV20-1 and TRBJ2-3, with D hard to call. The germline gives CDR1 DFQATT, CDR2 SNEGSKA (reference sequence). V lost 3 bases and J lost 11, with 12 bases in between. The CDR3 runs 11 residues. The CDR3 sequence: CSARSQIGQYF. The CDR3 DNA is TGCAGTGCTAGGTCTCAGATTGGGCAGTATTTT.

V is TRBV6-4 and J is TRBJ1-6; D gene ambiguous. Trimming removed 6 bases at V and 8 bases at J, with 11 bases between. The CDR3 spans 13 residues. CDR1 and CDR2 (germline): MRHNA, SNTAGT. The CDR3 here is CASSREEDSPLHF. The CDR3 bases are TGTGCCAGCAGCCGGGAGGAGGATTCACCCCTCCACTTT.

V is TRBV10-3 and J is TRBJ1-3, with D possibly matching TRBD1 (6 bases). The V gene lost 2 bases and the J gene lost 8 bases, with 16 bases spanning the gap. In germline, CDR1 is ENHRY, CDR2 SYGVKD. The CDR3 length is 15 residues. CDR3 DNA sequence: TGTGCCATCAGTGAGAGGGCAGGGGCTGTGGACACCATATATTTT. Translated: CAISERAGAVDTIYF.

The chain has TRBV10-3 and TRBJ2-1; 7 bases align to TRBD2. The V gene end was trimmed by 4 bases and the J gene end by 5 bases; junction bases not matched to a gene: 8. From germline, CDR1 is ENHRY and CDR2 SYGVKD. CDR3 length: 15 amino acids. The CDR3 DNA reads TGTGCCATCAGTGCTTACTCCGGGACTAACAATGAGCAGTTCTTC. Translated, it gives CAISAYSGTNNEQFF.

V usage is TRBV19 and J usage is TRBJ1-4; D uncertain. Trimming stripped 4 bases from V and 4 bases from J, with 10 bases between. Germline V gene sequence: CDR1 LNHDA, CDR2 SQIVND (reference sequence). This CDR3 contains 14 residues. The CDR3 is CASSTERFNEKLFF. CDR3 nucleotides: TGTGCCAGTAGTACCGAGAGGTTTAATGAAAAACTGTTTTTT.

The CDR3 here is CASSPPGITEAFF. The CDR3 nucleotides are TGTGCCAGCAGCCCGCCAGGTATAACTGAAGCTTTCTTT. The chain couples TRBV6-5 to TRBJ1-1; D unresolved. From germline, CDR1 is MNHEY and CDR2 SVGAGI. V shed 6 bases and J shed 5 bases, with 13 bases lying between them. CDR3 length equals 13 residues.

The chain employs TRBV5-1 and TRBJ2-4; 7 positions match TRBD2. The CDR3 contains 16 residues. The germline V gene has CDR1 SGHRS and CDR2 YFSETQ. Trimming removed 3 bases from V and 0 bases from J; junction bases left unmatched: 6. CDR3 bases: TGCGCCAGCAGCTCAATAGCGGGCCCAGCCAAAAACATTCAGTACTTC. This sequence encodes CASSSIAGPAKNIQYF. The full variable domain, its missing parts supplied by reference TRBV5-1 and TRBJ2-4, is KAGVTQTPRYLIKTRGQQVTLSCSPISGHRSVSWYQQTPGQGLQFLFEYFSETQRNKGNFPGRFSGRQFSNSRSEMNVSTLELGDSALYLCASSSIAGPAKNIQYFGAGTRLSVL.

This clone came up once. The genes are TRBV2 and TRBJ2-1; no clear D gene. Germline V CDR1 and CDR2: SNHLY, FYNNEI. The V and J ends lost 8 bases and 9 bases respectively, with 11 bases between them. This CDR3 is built from 11 residues. The chain's CDR3 is CASVRPGEQFF. CDR3 bases: TGTGCCAGCGTTCGCCCCGGTGAGCAGTTCTTC.

The V call is TRBV2, the J call TRBJ2-3; D remains unclear. CDR1 is SNHLY and CDR2 is FYNNEI in the germline V gene. Trimming stripped 1 base from V and 6 bases from J, with 8 bases between. This CDR3 is built from 13 residues. The CDR3 DNA sequence: TGTGCCAGCAGTGAAGGGCTTTTGGATACGCAGTATTTT. Protein: CASSEGLLDTQYF.

The chain carries TRBV5-1 and TRBJ2-7, with TRBD1 matching 8 bases. V shed 5 bases, J shed 0 bases, and the junction held 4 bases outside the gene matches. The CDR3 is 14 residues long. Germline V lookup: CDR1 SGHRS, CDR2 YFSETQ. The CDR3: CASRAGTGSYEQYF. Written as DNA, the CDR3 is TGCGCCAGCAGGGCGGGGACAGGCTCCTACGAGCAGTACTTC.

This sequence joins TRBV3-1 (or the pseudogene TRBV3-2) and TRBJ1-3; no clear D gene. Germline V gives CDR1 LGHDT, CDR2 YNNKEL (reference sequence). The CDR3 consists of 14 residues. The germline V and J ends were trimmed by 4 bases and 0 bases, with 7 bases remaining between them. This CDR3 reads CASSRPDSGNTIYF. DNA for the CDR3: TGTGCCAGCAGCCGGCCGGACTCTGGAAACACCATATATTTT.

This sequence joins TRBV9 and TRBJ2-7, with D possibly matching TRBD1 (6 bases). Germline-derived CDR1 and CDR2 are SGDLS and YYNGEE. CDR3 length: 16 amino acids. V was clipped by 0 bases and J by 3 bases, with 16 bases between them. CDR3 sequence (DNA): TGTGCCAGCAGCGTAGATCCGCAGCTAGGGGGCTACGAGCAGTACTTC. Protein product: CASSVDPQLGGYEQYF.

The genes are TRBV5-4 and TRBJ2-7; possibly TRBD1 for D (6 bases). There are 13 residues in the CDR3. Trimming cost V 7 bases and J 7 bases, with 18 bases left between them. Germline V gives CDR1 SGHNT, CDR2 YYREEE (reference sequence). The CDR3 loop is CASGGHSNREQYF. CDR3 nucleotides: TGTGCCAGCGGGGGACACTCGAATAGGGAGCAGTACTTC.

The sample holds one count of this clone. The genes are TRBV6-2 or TRBV6-3 and TRBJ2-1, with TRBD2 matching 16 bases. This CDR3 comprises 17 residues. CDR1 is MNHEY, CDR2 SVGEGT, per germline. Trimming took 5 bases from V and 7 from J; bases not matched to a gene: 8. The CDR3 DNA is TGTGCCAGCAGTCCCGGGACTAGCGGGAGGGCGAGGAATGAGCAGTTCTTC. Translated, it gives CASSPGTSGRARNEQFF.

V gene TRBV4-1 combines with J gene TRBJ2-3; no clear D. V lost 0 bases to trimming and J lost 6 bases, with 13 bases between them. This CDR3 is 15 amino acids long. Germline CDR1 and CDR2: MGHRA and YSYEKL. The CDR3 protein is CASSQDGRLRDTQYF. CDR3 DNA sequence: TGCGCCAGCAGCCAAGATGGGCGACTCAGGGATACGCAGTATTTT.

The rearrangement joins TRBV5-1 to TRBJ2-7, with 9 bases matching TRBD1. The germline V gene encodes CDR1 SGHRS and CDR2 YFSETQ. V shed 4 bases, J shed 6 bases, and the junction held 8 bases outside the gene matches. The CDR3 extends over 14 amino acids. CDR3 amino acids: CASSMDRGRREQYF. In DNA, the CDR3 is TGCGCCAGCAGCATGGACAGGGGAAGGCGCGAGCAGTACTTC. The full variable domain, in which reference TRBV5-1 and TRBJ2-7 provide the parts outside the CDR3, is KAGVTQTPRYLIKTRGQQVTLSCSPISGHRSVSWYQQTPGQGLQFLFEYFSETQRNKGNFPGRFSGRQFSNSRSEMNVSTLELGDSALYLCASSMDRGRREQYFGPGTRLTVT.

The chain carries TRBV5-1 and TRBJ2-7, with 10 bases lining up with TRBD1. The CDR3 totals 15 residues. The junction had 7 bases not matched to a gene; V was cut back by 5 bases and J by 2 bases. Germline V gene data show CDR1 as SGHRS and CDR2 as YFSETQ. The DNA for the CDR3 is TGCGCCAGCAGGAGCGACAGGGGGCTGACCTACGAGCAGTACTTC. It is translated as CASRSDRGLTYEQYF.

The chain uses TRBV11-2 and TRBJ2-5; 14 bases are a match to TRBD2. This CDR3 contains 15 residues. Losses at the gene ends were 6 bases for V and 4 bases for J; bases not matched to a gene: 4. The V gene's germline CDR1 is SGHAT and CDR2 FQNNGV. The CDR3 loop reads CASSGLAGGGETQYF. In DNA, the CDR3 is TGTGCCAGCAGTGGACTAGCGGGGGGTGGAGAGACCCAGTACTTC.

The V gene is TRBV2, the J gene TRBJ1-1; D remains ambiguous. The CDR3 spans 15 residues. The V gene lost 8 bases and the J gene lost 10 bases, with 26 bases spanning the gap. Germline V CDR1 and CDR2: SNHLY, FYNNEI. The CDR3 loop is CASRIGSATYSLAFF. The CDR3, as DNA: TGTGCCAGCCGAATAGGGTCGGCGACATATAGTCTAGCTTTCTTT.

The chain has TRBV7-9 and TRBJ2-7, with TRBD2 matching over 11 bases. CDR1 and CDR2 (germline): SEHNR, FQNEAQ (reference sequence). V lost 3 bases, J lost 4 bases, and 2 bases stayed unmatched. This CDR3 has 14 residues. CDR3 coding DNA: TGTGCCAGCAGCTTTAGCGGGGGGGCATACGAGCAGTACTTC. Encoded protein: CASSFSGGAYEQYF.